A selection of T cell receptor beta chains follows, all from one sample in a study of blood T cells in healthy people across ages. TCRdb processed the 5' RACE reads anew with MiXCR; each CDR3 protein has one entry. The sample holds over a million distinct CDR3 sequences, 42% seen once. The material sequenced was blood. These receptors were collected from a woman between 18 and 29 years old in good health. The CDR3 runs from the conserved cysteine through the conserved F or W. D genes are given only for firm matches. The listing skips clone size in some rows; elsewhere it reads once, few, many or a size class.

size,J,D,V,DNA,CDR3
few,TRBJ2-7,-,TRBV27,TGTGCCAGCAGTGTCCTTAGTCAGCACGAGCAGTACTTC,CASSVLSQHEQYF
-,TRBJ2-3,-,TRBV2,TGTGCCAGCAGGGAGGGGCAGGGACCAGATACGCAGTATTTT,CASREGQGPDTQYF
-,TRBJ2-7,-,TRBV3-1,TGTGCCAGCGGCCAAGTACGCAACGGGGCCTCCTACGAGCAGTACTTC,CASGQVRNGASYEQYF
few,TRBJ2-7,-,TRBV20-1,TGCAGTGCTAGTGGAAGCTCCTACGAGCAGTACTTC,CSASGSSYEQYF
-,TRBJ2-1,TRBD2,TRBV9,TGTGCCAGCAGCGTAGCTAGCGGGGGGGCGGGTAATGAGCAGTTCTTC,CASSVASGGAGNEQFF
few,TRBJ2-3,-,TRBV21-1,TGTGCCAGCAGCCCGGAGTCCCTCCTGAGTACAGATACGCAGTATTTT,CASSPESLLSTDTQYF
-,TRBJ2-1,-,TRBV30,TGTGCCTGGAGTGCCGGTATAGCTGAGCAGTTCTTC,CAWSAGIAEQFF
-,TRBJ2-7,TRBD2,TRBV3-1,TGTGCCAGCACCTCGGCTAGCGGGAGCTCCTACAATGAGCAGTACTTC,CASTSASGSSYNEQYF
-,TRBJ1-5,TRBD1,TRBV20-1,TGCAGTGCTAGAGATTTGAGACAGGGATATAGCAATCAGCCCCAGCATTTT,CSARDLRQGYSNQPQHF
-,TRBJ2-2,TRBD2,TRBV6-1,TGTGCCAGCAGCAGACTAGCGGGGGGGTCGAACACCGGGGAGCTGTTTTTT,CASSRLAGGSNTGELFF
few,TRBJ2-7,-,TRBV4-1,TGCGCCAGCAGCCCCAACGCAGGGGCCTCCTACGAGCAGTACTTC,CASSPNAGASYEQYF
-,TRBJ2-5,-,TRBV12-3/TRBV12-4,TGTGCCAGCAGTTTATTGGGGGGGGCTACCTACCAGTACTTC,CASSLLGGATYQYF
-,TRBJ2-7,-,TRBV14,TGTGCCAGCAGCCAAGGGAGTAAGGGAAGCTACGAGCAGTACTTC,CASSQGSKGSYEQYF
once,TRBJ2-3,TRBD2,TRBV27,TGTGCCAGCGGGGTAGTAGCGGGGGCCGACACAGATACGCAGTATTTT,CASGVVAGADTDTQYF
few,TRBJ1-3,-,TRBV20-1,TGCAGTGCCGGGGGGGGATCTGGAAACACCATATATTTT,CSAGGGSGNTIYF
-,TRBJ2-1,TRBD2,TRBV7-9,TGTGCCAGCAGCTTTAAGCGGGAGAATGAGCAGTTCTTC,CASSFKRENEQFF
few,TRBJ2-3,-,TRBV5-1,TGCGCCAGCAGCCTACGGACAGTAGATACGCAGTATTTT,CASSLRTVDTQYF
few,TRBJ2-5,-,TRBV20-1,TGCAGTGCTAGAGACGAGGGTACCCAAGAGACCCAGTACTTC,CSARDEGTQETQYF
-,TRBJ2-1,TRBD2,TRBV11-1,TGTGCCAGCAGCCCGGGACTAGCGGGAGTCCTAATACTCAATGAGCAGTTCTTC,CASSPGLAGVLILNEQFF
few,TRBJ2-1,-,TRBV7-9,TGTGCCAGCATCCTCCGGGAGTACAATGAGCAGTTCTTC,CASILREYNEQFF
-,TRBJ2-7,-,TRBV12-3/TRBV12-4,TGTGCCAGCAGTTCCTTGGACAGAGCAGACTACGAGCAGTACTTC,CASSSLDRADYEQYF
once,TRBJ1-1,TRBD1,TRBV10-2,TGCGCCAGCAGTGAGGCAGGGGGTCCCACTGAAGCTTTCTTT,CASSEAGGPTEAFF
few,TRBJ2-7,-,TRBV29-1,TGCAGCGTTGAGGGCAGTAACAATGAGCAGTACTTC,CSVEGSNNEQYF
-,TRBJ1-2,-,TRBV2,TGTGCCAGCAGTGAAGCGAGGACTGCCCGGGGCTATGGCTACACCTTC,CASSEARTARGYGYTF
-,TRBJ2-1,TRBD2,TRBV29-1,TGCAGCGTTGGGCCCATGGCTAGCGGGGGTATGCAGTTCTTC,CSVGPMASGGMQFF
-,TRBJ2-5,TRBD2,TRBV7-3,TGTGCCAGCAGCTTAAGGAAGGCTAGCGGGGGGTTACAAGAGACCCAGTACTTC,CASSLRKASGGLQETQYF
many,TRBJ2-5,TRBD2,TRBV12-3/TRBV12-4,TGTGCCAGCAGTACCCGGACTAGCGGGAGAACTGAGCAGTACTTC,CASSTRTSGRTEQYF
-,TRBJ1-2,-,TRBV29-1,TGCAGCGTTGGGCAGGGGAATAACTATGGCTACACCTTC,CSVGQGNNYGYTF
-,TRBJ1-1,TRBD1,TRBV12-5,TGTGCTAGTGGTTTGGTAATTGCGCAGGGGGCCCTGAACACTGAAGCTTTCTTT,CASGLVIAQGALNTEAFF
few,TRBJ1-1,-,TRBV27,TGTGCCAGCAGTTTACGCTGGAGCAATGAAGCTTTCTTT,CASSLRWSNEAFF
-,TRBJ2-7,-,TRBV7-2,TGTGCCAGCAGCTTCTCCGGGAGTAGGAGGGAGCAGTACTTC,CASSFSGSRREQYF
-,TRBJ2-5,-,TRBV5-1,TGCGCCAGCAGCCCGAACCCAATGGACCTGGGGGAGACCCAGTACTTC,CASSPNPMDLGETQYF
-,TRBJ1-4,-,TRBV28,TGTGCCAGCAGGCCATGGACCGTACCCCCATATGAAAAACTGTTTTTT,CASRPWTVPPYEKLFF
few,TRBJ2-7,TRBD1,TRBV10-3,TGTGCCATCAGAAACCGGGACAGCAAGCAGAAGGGCTCCTACGAGCAGTACTTC,CAIRNRDSKQKGSYEQYF
few,TRBJ2-7,TRBD2,TRBV7-6,TGTGCCAGCAGTCTAAGCGGGAGTAAGAACGAGCAGTACTTC,CASSLSGSKNEQYF
-,TRBJ2-1,-,TRBV27,TGTGCCAGCAGTTTATATTCGGGCAATGAGCGGTTCTTC,CASSLYSGNERFF
few,TRBJ1-4,-,TRBV7-9,TGTGCCAGCAGGAGGACAGAGGGGACTAATGAAAAACTGTTTTTT,CASRRTEGTNEKLFF
-,TRBJ2-1,TRBD2,TRBV11-2,TGTGCCAGCAGCCCAGGGACTAGTGGGGGGCAGTTCTTC,CASSPGTSGGQFF
few,TRBJ1-2,TRBD1,TRBV5-6,TGTGCCACCTACCGCGGGGGACAGGGGAATAGAGGCTACACCTTC,CATYRGGQGNRGYTF
few,TRBJ1-6,TRBD1,TRBV5-1,TGCGCCAGCAGCTCCGGGACAGGGGCGCTGGATTCACCCCTCCACTTT,CASSSGTGALDSPLHF
-,TRBJ2-3,TRBD2,TRBV20-1,TGCAGTGCTAGAGCTGAGGCAGGCGGACTAGCGCGGAACACAGATACGCAGTATTTT,CSARAEAGGLARNTDTQYF
few,TRBJ2-5,TRBD2,TRBV9,TGTGCCAGCAGCGTAGCTACGGGGGGCCAAGAGACCCAGTACTTC,CASSVATGGQETQYF
-,TRBJ1-1,-,TRBV4-1,TGCGCCAGCAGCCAAGAACCAGTGGGGCCCGTAGACACTGAAGCTTTCTTT,CASSQEPVGPVDTEAFF
-,TRBJ2-7,-,TRBV6-1,TGTGCCAGCAGTAACATTGGGACCGATGAGCAGTACTTC,CASSNIGTDEQYF
-,TRBJ2-3,-,TRBV6-2/TRBV6-3,TGTGCCAGCACCGTCCCCAATGAAAATACGCAGTATTTT,CASTVPNENTQYF
few,TRBJ1-3,-,TRBV4-1,TGCGCCAGCAGCCAATCGTACTCTGGAAACACCATATATTTT,CASSQSYSGNTIYF
-,TRBJ2-7,TRBD1,TRBV5-1,TGCGCCAGCAGCTTCGGACAGGCGAACTACGAGCAGTACTTC,CASSFGQANYEQYF
-,TRBJ1-4,TRBD1,TRBV6-5,TGTGCCAGCAGCACAGGGGGCCAAGGTGAAAAACTGTTTTTT,CASSTGGQGEKLFF
-,TRBJ2-1,-,TRBV10-2,TGCGCCAGCAGTGCACCTATGCGACTCGTCTGCAATGAGCAGTTCTTC,CASSAPMRLVCNEQFF
few,TRBJ2-7,TRBD2,TRBV5-6,TGTGCCAGCAGCTTACCGGGACTAGCGGACTACGAGCAGTACTTC,CASSLPGLADYEQYF
-,TRBJ2-1,TRBD2,TRBV10-2,TGCGCCAGCAGTCTATACCCGGGACTAGCGACGAGTGAGCAGTTCTTC,CASSLYPGLATSEQFF
few,TRBJ1-2,-,TRBV12-3/TRBV12-4,TGTGCCAGCAGCTCGGCCAAAGGGGGCTACACCTTC,CASSSAKGGYTF
-,TRBJ1-1,-,TRBV11-2,TGTGCCAGCAGCTTAGGACTCGGGGGAGAAGCTTTCTTT,CASSLGLGGEAFF
once,TRBJ2-3,-,TRBV6-6,TGTGCCAGCAGTTACTCAGTAGATACGCAGTATTTT,CASSYSVDTQYF